This TCR beta chain was captured by sequencing in a study of blood T cell repertoires in COVID-19. As for the study in general: There were acute and convalescent COVID-19 samples, and they came from the United States, Italy and Spain. Sources were T cells, B-cell-depleted T cells, or PBMCs; the material itself was cDNA or gDNA.

As handled by the study authors: From reference gene primer amplification, estimates of nucleated cell counts were derived. Assay used: immunoSEQ multiplex PCR; TCRdb lists only in-frame clones, some missing. D and trimming come from the DNA, and the V and J calls and clone size come from that table. The sample has roughly 180,000 clones, 70% to 80% seen once. Germline assignment: CDR1 MNHEY and CDR2 SVGAGI. Deletions cut 6 bases from V and 9 bases from J, with 12 bases between. The length of the CDR3 is 12 residues. This clone was seen more than once but under ten times. The rearrangement joins TRBV6-5 to TRBJ1-5, with D possibly matching TRBD1 (5 bases). This sequence originates from a woman aged 55 to 70 with COVID-19, enrolled during active disease. The source material was peripheral blood. The CDR3 loop reads CASRGSGGPQHF. In nucleotides, the CDR3 is TGTGCCAGCAGGGGGTCGGGGGGGCCCCAGCATTTT.